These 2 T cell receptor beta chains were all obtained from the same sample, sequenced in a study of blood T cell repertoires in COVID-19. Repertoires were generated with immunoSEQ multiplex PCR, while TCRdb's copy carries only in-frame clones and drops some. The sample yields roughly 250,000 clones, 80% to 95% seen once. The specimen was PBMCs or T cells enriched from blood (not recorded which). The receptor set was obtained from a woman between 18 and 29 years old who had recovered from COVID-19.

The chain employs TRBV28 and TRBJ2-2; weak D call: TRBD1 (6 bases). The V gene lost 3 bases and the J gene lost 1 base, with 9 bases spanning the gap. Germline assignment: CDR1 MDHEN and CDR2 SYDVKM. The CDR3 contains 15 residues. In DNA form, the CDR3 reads TGTGCCAGCAGTTTCGAGACAGGGAACACCGGGGAGCTGTTTTTT. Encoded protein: CASSFETGNTGELFF.

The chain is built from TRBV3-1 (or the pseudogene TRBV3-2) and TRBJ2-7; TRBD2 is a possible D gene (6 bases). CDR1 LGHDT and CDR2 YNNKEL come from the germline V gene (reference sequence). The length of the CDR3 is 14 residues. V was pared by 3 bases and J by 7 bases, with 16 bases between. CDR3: CASSQGTSQWEQYF. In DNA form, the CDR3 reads TGTGCCAGCAGCCAGGGGACTTCTCAATGGGAGCAGTACTTC.